This T cell receptor (beta chain) was recovered during a study of blood T cell repertoires in COVID-19. Clones were sequenced by immunoSEQ multiplex PCR, and TCRdb holds only the in-frame ones, with some missing. Of a few hundred thousand clones in the sample, over 75% were seen once. Germline CDR1 and CDR2: SGHVS and FNYEAQ. V gave up 4 bases and J gave up 0 bases; unmatched junction bases: 9. The CDR3 is 19 amino acids. The sample was PBMCs or T cells enriched from blood (not recorded which). The rearrangement joins TRBV7-6 to TRBJ1-6; 10 bases agree with TRBD1. This receptor was obtained from a woman in her late teens or twenties who had recovered from COVID-19. In DNA, the CDR3 is TGTGCCAGCAGCTCACGGGACAGGGGTTTCCCCTCCTATAATTCACCCCTCCACTTT. This translates into CASSSRDRGFPSYNSPLHF.